This T cell receptor beta chain was found in a study of OX40 agonist ivuxolimab in advanced cancers. Background on the study: Intravenous ivuxolimab was administered to patients every 2 weeks at 0.01 to 10 mg/kg. People in dose escalation had one of these cancers: hepatocellular carcinoma, melanoma, renal cell or head and neck cancer. Study-level findings and limits: The study observed clonal expansion of CD4+ and CD8+ blood T cells by week 6 at 0.1 to 3.0 mg/kg. The specificity for antigen of the expanded peripheral T cells was not determined.

CDR3 length: 15 residues. Trimming left V 4 bases short and J 6 bases short, with 16 bases between. The germline V gene encodes CDR1 SGHRS and CDR2 YFSETQ. Sequenced by immunoSEQ multiplex PCR; TCRdb stores in-frame clones only, minus some. This table has more than 60,000 clones, around 84% appearing once. To note about this clone: Antigen: not known.

This sequence joins TRBV5-1 and TRBJ1-4, with D perhaps TRBD1 (6 bases). This receptor was identified in an adult with an advanced solid tumor such as melanoma, head and neck, liver or kidney cancer. The starting material was CD4+ or CD8+ T cells sorted from blood, obtained in a trial of the OX40 agonist ivuxolimab. CDR3 sequence reads: CASSLEQGVYEKLFF. CDR3 coding DNA: TGCGCCAGCAGCCTTGAACAGGGTGTGTATGAAAAACTGTTTTTT.